The rows below give T cell receptor beta chains drawn from one sample of a study of blood T cell repertoires in COVID-19. Using immunoSEQ multiplex PCR, the repertoire was profiled, and TCRdb retains in-frame clones only, with some absent. The sample lists 180,000 or so clones, around 86% occurring once. Specimen: peripheral blood. The receptor set was obtained from a man between 60 and 75 years old with acute or convalescent COVID-19. CDR3s include the opening cysteine and the closing phenylalanine or tryptophan. The D gene is left open where the match is weak. Where a row states a size, it is once, few, many or the class of an expanded clone; other rows omit it.

clone_size d_call j_call v_call cdr3_nt cdr3_aa
. TRBD1 TRBJ2-7 TRBV28 TGTGCCAGCAGGCGGACAGGGGGCACTAAATTCTACGAGCAGTACTTC CASRRTGGTKFYEQYF
. TRBD1 TRBJ1-4 TRBV19 TGTGCCAGTAGGAGAACAGGGGGCGCGGAAAAACTGTTTTTT CASRRTGGAEKLFF
. . TRBJ2-7 TRBV18 TGTGCCAGCTCACCACCCGGGGGAAGATCCTACGAGCAGTACTTC CASSPPGGRSYEQYF
. . TRBJ1-1 TRBV5-1 TGCGCCAGCAGCTACGGGAGGGCGAACACTGAAGCTTTCTTT CASSYGRANTEAFF
. . TRBJ1-1 TRBV4-2 TGTGCCAGCAGCGGGTCAGGATACACTGAAGCTTTCTTT CASSGSGYTEAFF
. TRBD1 TRBJ1-2 TRBV16 TGTGCCAGCAGCCATGGACAGGGGGTACCTCCCTATGGCTACACCTTC CASSHGQGVPPYGYTF
. . TRBJ1-2 TRBV6-1 TGTGCCAGCAGTGAAGCGGCAGGAAACTATGGCTACACCTTC CASSEAAGNYGYTF
. TRBD2 TRBJ2-2 TRBV6-5 TGTGCCGCGGGGGGACGGGAGCTGTTTTTT CAAGGRELFF
. . TRBJ2-5 TRBV2 TGTGCCAGCAACCCGGAGCGCCAAGAGACCCAGTACTTC CASNPERQETQYF
. TRBD2 TRBJ2-1 TRBV28 TGTGCCAGCAGTTCCTCCGGACTAGCGGGAGCGTCCTACAATGAGCAGTTCTTC CASSSSGLAGASYNEQFF
once . TRBJ2-7 TRBV18 TGTGCCAGCTCACCCAGACAGGCCCTCTCCTACGAGCAGTACTTC CASSPRQALSYEQYF
. . TRBJ1-1 TRBV28 TGTGCCAGCAGTTTTACAGGGTTGGCAGCTTTCTTT CASSFTGLAAFF
. . TRBJ2-7 TRBV12-3/TRBV12-4 TGTGCCAGCAGGTACTATGACGAGCAGTACTTC CASRYYDEQYF
. . TRBJ1-3 TRBV7-6 TGTGCCAGCAGCTTAAGCGTGGCCATCTCTGGAAACACCATATATTTT CASSLSVAISGNTIYF
few . TRBJ1-1 TRBV2 TGTGCCAGCATCACAACCCGAGCGCACACTGAAGCTTTCTTT CASITTRAHTEAFF
. . TRBJ2-1 TRBV3-1/TRBV3-2 TGTGCCAGCAGCTTGGGACATAGGGATGAGCAGTTCTTC CASSLGHRDEQFF
once . TRBJ1-1 TRBV25-1 TGTGCCAGCAGTGAACAGGGTAAAACTGAAGCTTTCTTT CASSEQGKTEAFF
. . TRBJ2-7 TRBV24-1 TGTGCCACCAGTGGCTTCGACTCGAGTAGGCAGTACTTC CATSGFDSSRQYF
once . TRBJ2-7 TRBV7-8 TGTGCCAGCAGCTCACTTCGGACTGCCGAGATTAACGAGCAGTACTTC CASSSLRTAEINEQYF
. . TRBJ1-3 TRBV9 TGTGCCAGCAGCGTGGCTAGCTCTGGAAACACCATATATTTT CASSVASSGNTIYF
. . TRBJ2-5 TRBV7-8 TGTGCCAGCATCTTAGTGGGGGCCCCACAGGGAGAGACCCAGTACTTC CASILVGAPQGETQYF
. . TRBJ2-1 TRBV20-1 TGCAGTGCTAGTACCGGAGGGAGCTCCTACAATGAGCAGTTCTTC CSASTGGSSYNEQFF
. . TRBJ2-3 TRBV12-3/TRBV12-4 TGTGCCAGCGGTCCCTCTCGGCTAGCTACGCAGTATTTT CASGPSRLATQYF
. . TRBJ1-5 TRBV5-4 TGTGCCAGCAGTCAGGGTTTAGGCAATCAGCCCCAGCATTTT CASSQGLGNQPQHF
. . TRBJ2-3 TRBV2 TGTGCCAGCAGCCTTACAGATACGCAGTATTTT CASSLTDTQYF